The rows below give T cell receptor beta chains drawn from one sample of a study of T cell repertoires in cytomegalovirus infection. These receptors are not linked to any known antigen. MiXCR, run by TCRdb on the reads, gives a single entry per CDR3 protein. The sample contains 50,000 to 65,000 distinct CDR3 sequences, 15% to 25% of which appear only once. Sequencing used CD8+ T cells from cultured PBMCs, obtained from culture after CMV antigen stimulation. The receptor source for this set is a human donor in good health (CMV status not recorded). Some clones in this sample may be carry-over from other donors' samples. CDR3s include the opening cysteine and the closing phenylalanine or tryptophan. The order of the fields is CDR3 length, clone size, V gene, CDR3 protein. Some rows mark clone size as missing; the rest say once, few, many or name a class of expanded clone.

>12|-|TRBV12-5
CASGLNTYEQYF
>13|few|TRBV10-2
CASRGYQNTEAFF
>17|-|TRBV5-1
CASSFGREGRVHDTQYF
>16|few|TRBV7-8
CASSLKPQAFYNEQFF
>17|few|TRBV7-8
CASSLAPVGPYNSPLHF
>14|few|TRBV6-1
CASSAGAGANVLTF
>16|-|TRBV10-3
CAIRIWTGGSNQPQHF
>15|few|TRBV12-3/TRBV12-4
CASSSTSGGARTQYF
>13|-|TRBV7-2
CASSQNREEKLFF
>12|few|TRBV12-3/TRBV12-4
CASTRGGNEQFF
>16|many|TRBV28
CASSFPQGVLNTEAFF
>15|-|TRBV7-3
CASSLSGGIDQPQHF
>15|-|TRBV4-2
CASSQDRTGDYEQYF
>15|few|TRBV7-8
CASSPGTGGTGELFF
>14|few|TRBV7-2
CASRRQGEKEKLFF
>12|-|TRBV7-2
CASSLALYEQYF
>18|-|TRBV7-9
CASSPTGRREGAYNEQFF
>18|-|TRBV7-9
CASSPRDRVFWENTEAFF
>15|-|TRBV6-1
CASSVFSGGFYEQYF
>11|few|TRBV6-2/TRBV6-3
CASSPEGEQYF
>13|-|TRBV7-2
CASSLWSGNTIYF
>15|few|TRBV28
CASSPPLAESYEQYF
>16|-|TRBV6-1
CASSPSWDRVSYEQYF
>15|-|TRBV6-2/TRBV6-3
CASSYPTSGVGEQFF
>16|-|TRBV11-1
CASSFTGDSLPYEQYF
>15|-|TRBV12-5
CASGLQDRANQPQHF